These T cell receptor beta chains were read from a single sample in a study of identical twins. TCRdb re-analysed the 5' RACE reads in MiXCR, keeping a single row per CDR3 protein. The table records approximately 550,000 distinct CDR3 sequences, approximately 20% of them present only once. These same data were also listed under a study on yellow fever vaccine responses in identical twins.

Input material: CD4+ T cells sorted from blood. Receptors originate from a young woman in good health. The CDR3 runs from the conserved cysteine through the conserved F or W. The D gene is left open where the match is weak. Clone size, where shown, is once, few, many, or a class for clones that have expanded.

V: TRBV4-1
size: -
J: TRBJ2-4
D: TRBD2
CDR3: CASSLRTSGPKNIQYF
DNA: TGCGCCAGCAGCCTGAGGACTAGCGGGCCGAAAAACATTCAGTACTTC

V: TRBV18
size: few
J: TRBJ2-1
D: TRBD1
CDR3: CASSRATGGGNEQFF
DNA: TGTGCCAGCTCGCGGGCGACAGGGGGGGGAAATGAGCAGTTCTTC

V: TRBV20-1
size: -
J: TRBJ1-1
D: -
CDR3: CGRRTANTEAFF
DNA: TGCGGCCGCCGGACAGCCAACACTGAAGCTTTCTTT

V: TRBV6-2/TRBV6-3
size: few
J: TRBJ1-1
D: -
CDR3: CASRQQGRGLNTEAFF
DNA: TGTGCCAGCAGGCAACAGGGAAGGGGATTAAACACTGAAGCTTTCTTT

V: TRBV5-1
size: -
J: TRBJ2-1
D: -
CDR3: CASSLSDGAEFF
DNA: TGCGCCAGCAGCTTGTCAGATGGGGCTGAGTTCTTC

V: TRBV10-3
size: few
J: TRBJ2-4
D: -
CDR3: CAISEMGWENIQYF
DNA: TGTGCCATCAGTGAAATGGGATGGGAGAACATTCAGTACTTC

V: TRBV12-3/TRBV12-4
size: few
J: TRBJ2-2
D: TRBD2
CDR3: CASSRGLAGPGELFF
DNA: TGTGCCAGCAGTCGTGGACTAGCGGGGCCCGGGGAGCTGTTTTTT

V: TRBV7-3
size: once
J: TRBJ2-7
D: -
CDR3: CASSLYGPLGSYEQYF
DNA: TGTGCCAGCAGCTTATATGGACCCCTCGGCTCCTACGAGCAGTACTTC

V: TRBV27
size: many
J: TRBJ1-2
D: TRBD1
CDR3: CASSTRTGLGGYTF
DNA: TGTGCCAGCAGTACCCGGACAGGGCTGGGGGGCTACACCTTC

V: TRBV28
size: few
J: TRBJ1-1
D: -
CDR3: CASSFLGTEAFF
DNA: TGTGCCAGCAGTTTCCTTGGGACTGAAGCTTTCTTT

V: TRBV7-9
size: many
J: TRBJ2-7
D: TRBD1
CDR3: CASSPRGPDEQYF
DNA: TGTGCCAGCAGCCCCAGGGGGCCGGACGAGCAGTACTTC

V: TRBV6-1
size: -
J: TRBJ1-2
D: TRBD1
CDR3: CASSTRQGNYGYTF
DNA: TGTGCCAGCAGCACAAGACAGGGGAACTATGGCTACACCTTC

V: TRBV20-1
size: -
J: TRBJ1-1
D: -
CDR3: CSAADSSLGAFF
DNA: TGCAGTGCTGCCGACAGCTCCCTCGGAGCTTTCTTT

V: TRBV19
size: -
J: TRBJ2-4
D: TRBD1
CDR3: CASSIGQGRSQYF
DNA: TGTGCCAGTAGTATAGGACAGGGAAGATCCCAGTACTTC

V: TRBV5-1
size: -
J: TRBJ2-1
D: TRBD2
CDR3: CASSQGLPLGEQFF
DNA: TGCGCCAGCAGCCAGGGACTACCCCTGGGGGAGCAGTTCTTC

V: TRBV25-1
size: few
J: TRBJ2-1
D: -
CDR3: CASSEYSRHFNEQFF
DNA: TGTGCCAGCAGTGAATACAGTCGACATTTCAATGAGCAGTTCTTC

V: TRBV12-3/TRBV12-4
size: -
J: TRBJ2-1
D: -
CDR3: CATRAGQAYNEQFF
DNA: TGTGCCACCAGGGCAGGGCAGGCCTACAATGAGCAGTTCTTC

V: TRBV6-1
size: -
J: TRBJ2-6
D: -
CDR3: CASSPEPGANVLTF
DNA: TGTGCCAGCAGCCCCGAACCGGGGGCCAACGTCCTGACTTTC

V: TRBV6-2/TRBV6-3
size: few
J: TRBJ1-2
D: -
CDR3: CASSNQENYGYTF
DNA: TGTGCCAGCAGTAACCAAGAGAACTATGGCTACACCTTC

V: TRBV25-1
size: -
J: TRBJ2-1
D: -
CDR3: CASSDFVGAFGNEQFF
DNA: TGTGCCAGCAGTGATTTTGTGGGAGCCTTCGGGAATGAGCAGTTCTTC

V: TRBV5-1
size: -
J: TRBJ1-2
D: -
CDR3: CASSLYGSLYGYTF
DNA: TGCGCCAGCAGCTTGTACGGCAGCCTCTATGGCTACACCTTC

V: TRBV7-9
size: few
J: TRBJ2-7
D: -
CDR3: CASSLAGKMVYEQYF
DNA: TGTGCCAGCAGCTTAGCTGGGAAGATGGTCTACGAGCAGTACTTC

V: TRBV21-1
size: -
J: TRBJ2-1
D: -
CDR3: CASSKGGDLDYNEQFF
DNA: TGTGCCAGCAGCAAAGGGGGGGACCTAGACTACAATGAGCAGTTCTTC

V: TRBV2
size: few
J: TRBJ2-1
D: TRBD1
CDR3: CASRPDRGGDEQFF
DNA: TGTGCCAGCCGCCCGGACAGGGGCGGCGATGAGCAGTTCTTC

V: TRBV3-1
size: -
J: TRBJ2-6
D: -
CDR3: CASSRRNSGANVLTF
DNA: TGTGCCAGCAGCCGCCGGAACTCTGGGGCCAACGTCCTGACTTTC

V: TRBV5-1
size: -
J: TRBJ2-2
D: -
CDR3: CASSSPAGELFF
DNA: TGCGCCAGCAGCTCCCCCGCCGGGGAGCTGTTTTTT

V: TRBV7-9
size: -
J: TRBJ1-3
D: TRBD1
CDR3: CASSLGAGGSGNTIYF
DNA: TGTGCCAGCAGCTTAGGAGCAGGGGGATCGGGAAACACCATATATTTT

V: TRBV12-3/TRBV12-4
size: many
J: TRBJ1-1
D: TRBD1
CDR3: CASSPTGPGEAFF
DNA: TGTGCCAGCAGCCCGACAGGGCCGGGTGAAGCTTTCTTT

V: TRBV5-1
size: -
J: TRBJ2-2
D: -
CDR3: CASSNLVTANTGELFF
DNA: TGCGCCAGCAGCAACCTTGTGACAGCGAACACCGGGGAGCTGTTTTTT

V: TRBV5-4
size: -
J: TRBJ2-1
D: TRBD2
CDR3: CASSPSGRAEHEQFF
DNA: TGTGCCAGCAGTCCCAGCGGGAGGGCCGAGCATGAGCAGTTCTTC

V: TRBV5-1
size: few
J: TRBJ2-3
D: -
CDR3: CASRSRGDSTDTQYF
DNA: TGCGCCAGCAGGTCGCGGGGAGATAGCACAGATACGCAGTATTTT

V: TRBV19
size: -
J: TRBJ1-2
D: -
CDR3: CASSTGTANYGYTF
DNA: TGTGCCAGTAGTACCGGGACTGCTAACTATGGCTACACCTTC

V: TRBV11-2
size: few
J: TRBJ2-1
D: TRBD2
CDR3: CASSPSGMGNEQFF
DNA: TGTGCCAGCAGCCCTAGCGGTATGGGTAATGAGCAGTTCTTC

V: TRBV7-8
size: -
J: TRBJ2-7
D: -
CDR3: CASSDYAGIPYEQYF
DNA: TGTGCCAGCAGCGACTATGCCGGGATCCCCTACGAGCAGTACTTC